This is a list of T cell receptor beta chains from one sample in a study of T cell responses to AZD1222 COVID-19 vaccine. The repertoire was sequenced with immunoSEQ multiplex PCR; TCRdb's copy has only in-frame clones and lacks some. The sample holds some 200,000 clones, around 93% seen once. The material was peripheral blood, obtained on day 0 of MenACWY control vaccination. These receptor sequences come from an adult in good health. Both conserved end residues are part of each CDR3. The D gene is left open where the match is weak. For some rows the clone size is stated as once, few or many, or as a class when expanded; others skip it.

16,TRBJ1-3,.,TRBV7-9,.,CASSLEGLLSGNTIYF,TGTGCCAGCAGCTTAGAAGGGCTGCTCTCTGGAAACACCATATATTTT
13,TRBJ2-7,.,TRBV7-2,.,CASSLAGGREQYF,TGTGCCAGCAGCTTAGCGGGGGGGCGGGAGCAGTACTTC
17,TRBJ1-4,.,TRBV5-1,.,CASSLGQWVRSNEKLFF,TGCGCCAGCAGCCTCGGACAGTGGGTTCGGTCTAATGAAAAACTGTTTTTT
14,TRBJ2-7,.,TRBV5-1,TRBD1,CASSPDRGSYEQYF,TGCGCCAGCAGCCCGGACAGGGGAAGCTACGAGCAGTACTTC
13,TRBJ2-1,.,TRBV25-1,.,CASSDAFYNEQFF,TGTGCCAGCAGTGACGCTTTCTACAATGAGCAGTTCTTC
13,TRBJ1-1,.,TRBV7-9,TRBD1,CASSLAGTGEAFF,TGTGCCAGCAGCTTAGCCGGGACAGGGGAAGCTTTCTTT
14,TRBJ2-1,.,TRBV4-3,TRBD1,CASSRGQGYNEQFF,TGCGCCAGCAGCCGCGGACAGGGGTACAATGAGCAGTTCTTC
11,TRBJ1-6,.,TRBV28,.,CASSSGRALHF,TGTGCCAGCAGTTCAGGCCGGGCCCTCCACTTT
13,TRBJ1-6,.,TRBV4-1,.,CASSQERGTPLHF,TGCGCCAGCAGCCAAGAGCGAGGGACGCCCCTCCACTTT
11,TRBJ2-1,.,TRBV2,.,CASSEWNEQFF,TGTGCCAGCAGTGAATGGAATGAGCAGTTCTTC
13,TRBJ2-5,.,TRBV6-5,TRBD1,CASRTGGGKTQYF,TGTGCCAGCAGGACAGGGGGCGGAAAGACCCAGTACTTC
14,TRBJ1-1,.,TRBV4-2,.,CASSQAVGSTEAFF,TGTGCCAGCAGCCAAGCAGTGGGGTCCACTGAAGCTTTCTTT
13,TRBJ1-2,.,TRBV6-5,.,CASTPLRGSGYTF,TGTGCCAGCACCCCCCTTAGGGGTTCCGGCTACACCTTC
15,TRBJ2-7,.,TRBV7-2,.,CASSWGGHTSYEQYF,TGTGCCAGCTCTTGGGGGGGGCATACTTCCTACGAGCAGTACTTC
13,TRBJ1-1,.,TRBV2,.,CASQSDVGTEAFF,TGTGCCAGCCAGTCTGATGTGGGCACTGAAGCTTTCTTT
14,TRBJ2-5,.,TRBV9,.,CASSVDTSQETQYF,TGTGCCAGCAGCGTAGATACAAGCCAGGAGACCCAGTACTTC
13,TRBJ2-5,.,TRBV15,TRBD1,CATNRDSQETQYF,TGTGCCACCAATAGGGACAGCCAAGAGACCCAGTACTTC
13,TRBJ1-1,.,TRBV7-2,TRBD1,CAGARGADTEAFF,TGTGCCGGGGCCAGGGGGGCGGACACTGAAGCTTTCTTT
18,TRBJ2-7,.,TRBV7-8,TRBD2,CASTWETSGGASSYEQYF,TGTGCCAGCACCTGGGAGACTAGCGGGGGGGCTAGCTCCTACGAGCAGTACTTC
15,TRBJ2-7,.,TRBV6-6,.,CASSHRWTGKDEQYF,TGTGCCAGCAGTCACCGCTGGACGGGGAAGGACGAGCAGTACTTC
11,TRBJ2-7,.,TRBV7-9,.,CASSLVGEQYF,TGTGCCAGCAGCTTAGTGGGGGAGCAGTACTTC
14,TRBJ1-2,.,TRBV3-1/TRBV3-2,TRBD1,CASSPRQGGSGYTF,TGTGCCAGCAGCCCACGACAGGGAGGTTCCGGCTACACCTTC
14,TRBJ2-1,once,TRBV7-2,TRBD2,CASGGSGGAHEQFF,TGTGCCAGCGGAGGGAGCGGGGGGGCCCATGAGCAGTTCTTC
14,TRBJ1-1,.,TRBV7-9,.,CASSLGTSNTEAFF,TGTGCCAGCAGCTTAGGGACAAGCAACACTGAAGCTTTCTTT
16,TRBJ2-3,.,TRBV19,.,CASSITAGAGTDTQYF,TGTGCCAGTAGTATAACGGCGGGGGCAGGGACAGATACGCAGTATTTT
15,TRBJ1-6,.,TRBV7-9,TRBD1,CASSLSGTGLSPLHF,TGTGCCAGCAGCTTATCCGGGACAGGGCTTTCACCCCTCCACTTT
14,TRBJ1-5,.,TRBV7-2,.,CASSPSTGYQPQHF,TGTGCCAGCAGCCCCTCGACAGGTTATCAGCCCCAGCATTTT
14,TRBJ2-7,.,TRBV6-2/TRBV6-3,TRBD1,CASSYSTGVGEQYF,TGTGCCAGCAGTTACTCGACAGGGGTTGGCGAGCAGTACTTC
18,TRBJ1-6,.,TRBV5-1,.,CASSLSSVKSSYNSPLHF,TGCGCCAGCAGCTTGTCATCGGTGAAGAGCTCCTATAATTCACCCCTCCACTTT
15,TRBJ1-1,.,TRBV5-1,.,CASSSPDSFYTEAFF,TGCGCCAGCAGCTCTCCTGACAGTTTCTACACTGAAGCTTTCTTT
16,TRBJ1-2,.,TRBV12-5,.,CASGSPPPYRVDGYTF,TGTGCTAGTGGTTCTCCCCCCCCGTATAGGGTTGACGGCTACACCTTC
13,TRBJ1-1,once,TRBV10-3,.,CAISESQGGEAFF,TGTGCCATCAGTGAGTCTCAGGGAGGAGAAGCTTTCTTT
14,TRBJ1-1,.,TRBV6-5,.,CASSRDRANTEAFF,TGTGCCAGCAGCCGAGACAGAGCGAACACTGAAGCTTTCTTT
14,TRBJ1-1,.,TRBV19,.,CASSIGHLNTEAFF,TGTGCCAGTAGTATAGGACACCTAAACACTGAAGCTTTCTTT
14,TRBJ1-4,.,TRBV18,.,CASSPRPGFEKLFF,TGTGCCAGCTCACCAAGGCCAGGGTTTGAAAAACTGTTTTTT
12,TRBJ1-2,.,TRBV28,TRBD1,CASSLTDRSYTF,TGTGCCAGCAGTTTAACGGACAGGAGTTACACCTTC
15,TRBJ1-6,.,TRBV27,TRBD1,CASSLTGQGESPLHF,TGTGCCAGCAGCCTGACCGGACAGGGAGAATCACCCCTCCACTTT
11,TRBJ2-1,.,TRBV12-3/TRBV12-4,.,CASSLGRGQFF,TGTGCCAGCAGCTTAGGTAGGGGGCAGTTCTTC
12,TRBJ1-3,.,TRBV6-5,.,CATNDRGNTIYF,TGTGCCACAAATGACAGGGGAAACACCATATATTTT
13,TRBJ1-2,few,TRBV12-3/TRBV12-4,.,CASSLGGNYGYTF,TGTGCCAGCAGTTTAGGTGGGAACTATGGCTACACCTTC
14,TRBJ1-5,.,TRBV6-5,.,CASSRIAEQQPQHF,TGTGCCAGCAGTCGTATCGCCGAACAACAGCCCCAGCATTTT
14,TRBJ2-5,.,TRBV7-9,TRBD2,CASSQAGGGQTQYF,TGTGCCAGCAGCCAGGCGGGGGGCGGGCAGACCCAGTACTTC
15,TRBJ2-2,.,TRBV4-1,TRBD2,CASARGAQNTGELFF,TGCGCCAGCGCGCGGGGGGCCCAGAACACCGGGGAGCTGTTTTTT
13,TRBJ2-7,.,TRBV30,TRBD1,CAWSRQGSYEQYF,TGTGCCTGGAGCCGACAGGGCTCCTACGAGCAGTACTTC
14,TRBJ2-2,.,TRBV18,.,CASSPRLNTGELFF,TGTGCCAGCTCACCACGACTCAACACCGGGGAGCTGTTTTTT
15,TRBJ2-1,.,TRBV6-6,TRBD1,CASSYSDRVVNEQFF,TGTGCCAGCAGTTACTCGGACAGGGTGGTCAATGAGCAGTTCTTC
15,TRBJ1-1,.,TRBV9,TRBD1,CASSVDPAGGTEAFF,TGTGCCAGCAGCGTAGACCCCGCAGGGGGGACTGAAGCTTTCTTT
15,TRBJ2-7,.,TRBV6-4,TRBD1,CASIQGEKASYEQYF,TGTGCCAGCATCCAGGGGGAAAAAGCCTCCTACGAGCAGTACTTC
15,TRBJ2-7,.,TRBV10-3,TRBD2,CAISEIQRGEGEQYF,TGTGCCATCAGTGAGATACAGCGGGGGGAGGGTGAGCAGTACTTC
13,TRBJ1-5,.,TRBV12-3/TRBV12-4,TRBD1,CASSRQGNQPQHF,TGTGCCAGCAGTAGACAGGGGAATCAGCCCCAGCATTTT
15,TRBJ1-5,.,TRBV4-2,TRBD1,CASSQNRGSRQPQHF,TGTGCCAGCAGCCAGAACAGGGGATCCCGGCAGCCCCAGCATTTT
13,TRBJ1-5,.,TRBV6-5,.,CASRDDGNQPQHF,TGTGCCAGCAGGGACGACGGCAATCAGCCCCAGCATTTT
14,TRBJ1-2,.,TRBV9,TRBD1,CASSVAGTEGGYTF,TGTGCCAGCAGCGTCGCCGGGACAGAAGGGGGCTACACCTTC
15,TRBJ1-6,.,TRBV5-4,.,CASSLGRQYNSPLHF,TGTGCCAGCAGCTTAGGTCGACAGTATAATTCACCCCTCCACTTT
12,TRBJ1-4,.,TRBV29-1,.,CSATQGREKLFF,TGCAGCGCCACACAGGGTCGCGAAAAACTGTTTTTT
15,TRBJ1-2,.,TRBV3-1/TRBV3-2,.,CASSPWGSANYGYTF,TGTGCCAGCAGCCCCTGGGGATCCGCGAACTATGGCTACACCTTC
17,TRBJ1-1,.,TRBV5-6,.,CASSRAAGTYLNTEAFF,TGTGCCAGCAGCCGCGCCGCCGGGACATACTTGAACACTGAAGCTTTCTTT
16,TRBJ1-2,.,TRBV21-1,.,CASSKVLLGTNYGYTF,TGTGCCAGCAGCAAAGTTCTCCTGGGCACCAACTATGGCTACACCTTC
17,TRBJ1-2,.,TRBV7-2,.,CASSPDGGPSPNYGYTF,TGTGCCAGCAGCCCCGACGGCGGACCCTCTCCTAACTATGGCTACACCTTC